This T cell receptor (beta chain) stems from a study of blood T cell repertoires in COVID-19. Looking at the study overall: The United States, Italy and Spain supplied acute and convalescent COVID-19 samples.

In the authors' workflow: Amplified reference gene primers provided the basis for estimating nucleated cell counts. Profiled with immunoSEQ multiplex PCR; TCRdb holds only in-frame clones, not every one. V, J and clone size are those of that table, while D and trimming were read from the DNA. The sample lists roughly 250,000 clones; more than 85% were seen once. The CDR3 extends over 16 amino acids. V was clipped by 2 bases and J by 3 bases; unmatched bases: 5. CDR1 and CDR2 (germline): MDHEN, SYDVKM. This clonotype was sampled from a man aged 25-45 years with acute or convalescent COVID-19. This chain uses TRBV28 with TRBJ1-5; 9 nucleotides match TRBD1. Sequencing was done on a sample of peripheral blood. CDR3 in amino acids: CASSLRDRVINQPQHF. For the CDR3, the DNA is TGTGCCAGCAGTTTAAGGGACAGGGTTATCAATCAGCCCCAGCATTTT. Full variable domain (rest looked up from reference TRBV28 and TRBJ1-5): DVKVTQSSRYLVKRTGEKVFLECVQDMDHENMFWYRQDPGLGLRLIYFSYDVKMKEKGDIPEGYSVSREKKERFSLILESASTNQTSMYLCASSLRDRVINQPQHFGDGTRLSIL.